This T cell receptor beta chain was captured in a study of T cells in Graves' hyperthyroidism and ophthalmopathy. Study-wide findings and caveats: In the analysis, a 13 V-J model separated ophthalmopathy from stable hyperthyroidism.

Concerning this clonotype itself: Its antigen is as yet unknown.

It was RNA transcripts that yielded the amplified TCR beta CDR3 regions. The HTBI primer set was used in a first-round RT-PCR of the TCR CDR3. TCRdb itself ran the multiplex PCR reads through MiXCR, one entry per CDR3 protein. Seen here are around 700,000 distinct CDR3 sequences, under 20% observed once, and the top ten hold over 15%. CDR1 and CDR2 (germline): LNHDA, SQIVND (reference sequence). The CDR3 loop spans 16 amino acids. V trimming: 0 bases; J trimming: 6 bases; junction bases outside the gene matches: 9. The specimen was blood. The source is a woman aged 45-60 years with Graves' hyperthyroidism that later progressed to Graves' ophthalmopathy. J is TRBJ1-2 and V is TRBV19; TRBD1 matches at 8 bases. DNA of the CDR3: TGTGCCAGTAGTATAGATTACGCACAGGGGGAAGATGGCTACACCTTC. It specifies CASSIDYAQGEDGYTF.